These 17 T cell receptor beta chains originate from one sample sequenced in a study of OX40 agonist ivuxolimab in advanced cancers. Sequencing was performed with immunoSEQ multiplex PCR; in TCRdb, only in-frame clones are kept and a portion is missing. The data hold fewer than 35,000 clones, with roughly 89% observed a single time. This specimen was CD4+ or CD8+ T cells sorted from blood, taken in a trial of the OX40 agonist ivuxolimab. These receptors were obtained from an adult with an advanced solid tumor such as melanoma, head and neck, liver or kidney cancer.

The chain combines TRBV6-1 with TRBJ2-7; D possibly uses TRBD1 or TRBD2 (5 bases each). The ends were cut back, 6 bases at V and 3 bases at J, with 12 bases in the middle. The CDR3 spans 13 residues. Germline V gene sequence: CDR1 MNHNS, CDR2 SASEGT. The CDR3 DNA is TGTGCCAGCAGACGTAATGGGGGCTACGAGCAGTACTTC. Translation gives CASRRNGGYEQYF.

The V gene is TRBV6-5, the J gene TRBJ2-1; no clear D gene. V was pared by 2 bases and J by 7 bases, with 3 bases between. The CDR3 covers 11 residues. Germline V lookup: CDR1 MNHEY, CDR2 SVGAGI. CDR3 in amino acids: CASSYINEQFF. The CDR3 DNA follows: TGTGCCAGCAGTTACATAAATGAGCAGTTCTTC.

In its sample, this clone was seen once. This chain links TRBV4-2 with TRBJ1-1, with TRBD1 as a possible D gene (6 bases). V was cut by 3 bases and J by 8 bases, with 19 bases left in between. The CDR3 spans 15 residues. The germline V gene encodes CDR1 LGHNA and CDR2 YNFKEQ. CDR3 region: CASSHAWGRSREAFF. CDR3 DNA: TGTGCCAGCAGCCATGCGTGGGGGCGTTCTCGGGAAGCTTTCTTT.

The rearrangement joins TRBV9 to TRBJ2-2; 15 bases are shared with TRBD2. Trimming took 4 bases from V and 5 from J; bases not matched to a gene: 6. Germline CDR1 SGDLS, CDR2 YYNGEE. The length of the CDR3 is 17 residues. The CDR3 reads CASSPGLAGGHTGELFF. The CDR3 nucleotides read TGTGCCAGCAGCCCGGGACTAGCGGGAGGTCATACCGGGGAGCTGTTTTTT.

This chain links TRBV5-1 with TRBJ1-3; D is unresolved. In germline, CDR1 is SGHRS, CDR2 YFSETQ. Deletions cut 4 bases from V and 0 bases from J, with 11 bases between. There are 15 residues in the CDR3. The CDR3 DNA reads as TGCGCCAGCAGCATCGAACAGCTCTCTGGAAACACCATATATTTT. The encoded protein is CASSIEQLSGNTIYF. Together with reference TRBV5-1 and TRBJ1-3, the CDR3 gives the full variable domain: KAGVTQTPRYLIKTRGQQVTLSCSPISGHRSVSWYQQTPGQGLQFLFEYFSETQRNKGNFPGRFSGRQFSNSRSEMNVSTLELGDSALYLCASSIEQLSGNTIYFGEGSWLTVV.

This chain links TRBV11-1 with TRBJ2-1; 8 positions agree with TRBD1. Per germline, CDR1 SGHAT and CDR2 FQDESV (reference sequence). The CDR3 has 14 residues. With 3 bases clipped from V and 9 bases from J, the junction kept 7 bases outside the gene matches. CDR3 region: CASSFGQGGIEQFF. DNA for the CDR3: TGTGCCAGCAGCTTCGGACAGGGTGGAATTGAGCAGTTCTTC.

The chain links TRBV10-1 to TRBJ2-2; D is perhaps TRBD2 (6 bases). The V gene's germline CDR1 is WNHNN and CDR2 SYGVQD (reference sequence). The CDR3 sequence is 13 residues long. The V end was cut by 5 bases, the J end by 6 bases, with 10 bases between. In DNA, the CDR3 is TGCGCCAGCAGTCTAGGGGAGGCCGGGGAGCTGTTTTTT. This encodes CASSLGEAGELFF.

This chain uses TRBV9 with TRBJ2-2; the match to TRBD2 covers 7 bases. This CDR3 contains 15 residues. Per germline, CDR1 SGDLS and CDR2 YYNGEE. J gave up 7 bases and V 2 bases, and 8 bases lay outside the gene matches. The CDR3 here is CASSVSAGDVGELFF. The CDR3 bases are TGTGCCAGCAGCGTGTCCGCGGGAGACGTCGGGGAGCTGTTTTTT.

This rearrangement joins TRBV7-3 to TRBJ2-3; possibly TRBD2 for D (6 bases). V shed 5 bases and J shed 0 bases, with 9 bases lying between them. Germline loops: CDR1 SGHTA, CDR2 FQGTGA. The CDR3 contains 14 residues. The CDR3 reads CASSRGTSTDTQYF. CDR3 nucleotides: TGTGCCAGCAGCCGCGGGACTAGCACAGATACGCAGTATTTT.

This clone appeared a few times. The CDR3 nucleotides read TGCAGCGTTTACAGGAACACTGAAGCTTTCTTT. It is translated as CSVYRNTEAFF. The chain uses TRBV29-1 and TRBJ1-1; D gene ambiguous. Germline CDR1 and CDR2: SQVTM and ANQGSEA. This CDR3 is 11 amino acids long. V was clipped by 5 bases and J by 1 base, with 5 bases between them.

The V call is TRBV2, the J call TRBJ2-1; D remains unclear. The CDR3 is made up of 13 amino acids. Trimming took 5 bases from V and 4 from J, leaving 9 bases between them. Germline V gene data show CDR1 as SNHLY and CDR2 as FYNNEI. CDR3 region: CASSPARYNEQFF. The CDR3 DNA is TGTGCCAGCAGTCCGGCTAGGTACAATGAGCAGTTCTTC.

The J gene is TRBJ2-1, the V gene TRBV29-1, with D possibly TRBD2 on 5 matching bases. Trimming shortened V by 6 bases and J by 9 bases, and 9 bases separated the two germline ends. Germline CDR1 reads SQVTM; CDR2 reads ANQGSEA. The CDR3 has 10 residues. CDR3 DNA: TGCAGCGTCAGACTACGTGAGCAGTTCTTC. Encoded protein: CSVRLREQFF.

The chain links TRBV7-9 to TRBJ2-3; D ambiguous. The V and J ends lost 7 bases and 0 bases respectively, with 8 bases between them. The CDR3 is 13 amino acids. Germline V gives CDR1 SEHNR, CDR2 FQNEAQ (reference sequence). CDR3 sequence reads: CASKIPSTDTQYF. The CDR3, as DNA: TGTGCCAGCAAAATCCCTAGCACAGATACGCAGTATTTT.

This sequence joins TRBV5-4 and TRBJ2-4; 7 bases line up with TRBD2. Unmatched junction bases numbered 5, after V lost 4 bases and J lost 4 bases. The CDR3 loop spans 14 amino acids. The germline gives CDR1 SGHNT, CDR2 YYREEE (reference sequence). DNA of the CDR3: TGTGCCAGCAGCGGGGGGGGAGGTAAAAACATTCAGTACTTC. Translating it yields CASSGGGGKNIQYF.

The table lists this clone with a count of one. CDR3 amino acids: CASSAQLNNEQFF. Written as DNA, the CDR3 is TGTGCCAGCAGCGCCCAACTAAACAATGAGCAGTTCTTC. The genes are TRBV9 and TRBJ2-1; unclear D gene. CDR1 and CDR2 from the germline V gene are SGDLS and YYNGEE. This CDR3 has 13 residues. V was pared by 3 bases and J by 5 bases, with 9 bases between.

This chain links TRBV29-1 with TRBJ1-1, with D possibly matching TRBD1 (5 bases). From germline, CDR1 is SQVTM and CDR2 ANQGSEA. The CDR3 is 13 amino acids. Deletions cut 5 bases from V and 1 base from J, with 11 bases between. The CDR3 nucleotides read TGCAGCGTTTCGGCAGGGTGGAACACTGAAGCTTTCTTT. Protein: CSVSAGWNTEAFF.

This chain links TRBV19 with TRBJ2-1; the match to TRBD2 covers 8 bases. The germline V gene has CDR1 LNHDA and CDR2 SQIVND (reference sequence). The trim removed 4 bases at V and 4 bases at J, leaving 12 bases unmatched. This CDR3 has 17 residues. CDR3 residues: CASSRDNSGNNYNEQFF. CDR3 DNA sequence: TGTGCCAGTAGTAGAGACAATAGCGGGAACAATTACAATGAGCAGTTCTTC.